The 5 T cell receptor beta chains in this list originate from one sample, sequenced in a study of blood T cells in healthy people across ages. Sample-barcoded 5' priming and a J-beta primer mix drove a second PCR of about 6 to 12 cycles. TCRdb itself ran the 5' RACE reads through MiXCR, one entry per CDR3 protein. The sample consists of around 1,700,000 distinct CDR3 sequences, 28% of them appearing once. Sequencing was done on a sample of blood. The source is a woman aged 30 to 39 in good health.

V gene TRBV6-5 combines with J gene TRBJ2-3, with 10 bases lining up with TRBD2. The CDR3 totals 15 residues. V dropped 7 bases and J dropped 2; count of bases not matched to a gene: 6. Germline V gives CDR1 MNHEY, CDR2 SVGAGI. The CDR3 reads CASKVLAGATDTQYF. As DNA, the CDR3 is TGTGCCAGCAAGGTCCTAGCGGGGGCCACAGATACGCAGTATTTT.

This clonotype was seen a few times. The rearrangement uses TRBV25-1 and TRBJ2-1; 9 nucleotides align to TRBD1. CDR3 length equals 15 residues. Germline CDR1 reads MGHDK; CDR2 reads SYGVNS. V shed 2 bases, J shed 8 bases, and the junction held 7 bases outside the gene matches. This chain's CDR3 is CASSEPGQGSYEQFF. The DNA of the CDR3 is TGTGCCAGCAGTGAACCGGGACAGGGCTCCTATGAGCAGTTCTTC.

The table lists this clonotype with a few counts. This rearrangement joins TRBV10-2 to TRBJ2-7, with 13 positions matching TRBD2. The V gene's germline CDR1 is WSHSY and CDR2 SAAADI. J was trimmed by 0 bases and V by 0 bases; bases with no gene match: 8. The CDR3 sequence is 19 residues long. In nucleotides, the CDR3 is TGCGCCAGCAGTGAGTCGGGACTAGCGGGAATGGCCAGCTCCTACGAGCAGTACTTC. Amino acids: CASSESGLAGMASSYEQYF.

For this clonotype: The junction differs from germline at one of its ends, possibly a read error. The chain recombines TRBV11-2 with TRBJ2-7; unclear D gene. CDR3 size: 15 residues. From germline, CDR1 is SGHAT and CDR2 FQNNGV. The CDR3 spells CASGLDKAVSYEQYF. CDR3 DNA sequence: TGTGCCAGCGGCTTAGATAAGGCAGTCTCCTACGAGCAGTACTTC.

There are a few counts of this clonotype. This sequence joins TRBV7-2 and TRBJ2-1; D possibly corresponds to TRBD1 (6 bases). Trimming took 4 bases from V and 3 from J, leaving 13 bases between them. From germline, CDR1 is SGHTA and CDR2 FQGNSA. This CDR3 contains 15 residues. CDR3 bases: TGTGCCAGCAGCTATGTACAGGGAAACTACAATGAGCAGTTCTTC. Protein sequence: CASSYVQGNYNEQFF.